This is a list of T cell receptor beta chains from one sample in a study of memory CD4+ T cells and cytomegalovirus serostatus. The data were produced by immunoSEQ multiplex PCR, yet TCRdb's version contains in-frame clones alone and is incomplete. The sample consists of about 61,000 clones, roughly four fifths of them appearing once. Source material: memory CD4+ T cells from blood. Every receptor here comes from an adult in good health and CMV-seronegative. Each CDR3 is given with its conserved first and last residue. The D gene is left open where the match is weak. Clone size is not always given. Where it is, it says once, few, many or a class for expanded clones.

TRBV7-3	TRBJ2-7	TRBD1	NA	CASSLGQASYEQYF	TGTGCCAGCAGCTTGGGACAGGCCTCCTACGAGCAGTACTTC
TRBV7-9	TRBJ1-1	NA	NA	CASSVTGTNTEAFF	TGTGCCAGCAGCGTTACCGGGACCAACACTGAAGCTTTCTTT
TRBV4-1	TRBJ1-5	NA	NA	CASSRGEGLEQPQHF	TGCGCCAGCAGCCGAGGAGAAGGGTTAGAACAGCCCCAGCATTTT
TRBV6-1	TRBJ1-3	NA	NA	CASSRVSSGNTIYF	TGTGCCAGCAGTCGGGTCAGCTCTGGAAACACCATATATTTT
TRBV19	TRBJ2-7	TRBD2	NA	CATGRGREQYF	TGTGCCACAGGGAGGGGACGGGAGCAGTACTTC
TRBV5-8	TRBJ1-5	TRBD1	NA	CASSSRGGNQPQHF	TGTGCCAGCAGCTCCAGGGGGGGCAATCAGCCCCAGCATTTT
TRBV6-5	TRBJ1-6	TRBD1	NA	CASSQQGFGNSPLHF	TGTGCCAGCAGTCAACAGGGGTTTGGTAATTCACCCCTCCACTTT
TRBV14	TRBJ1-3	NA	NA	CASSQASAGFAGNTIYF	TGTGCCAGCAGCCAAGCTTCTGCAGGGTTCGCTGGAAACACCATATATTTT
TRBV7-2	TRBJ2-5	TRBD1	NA	CASSSTRDRKTQYF	TGTGCCAGCAGCTCCACCCGGGACAGAAAGACCCAGTACTTC
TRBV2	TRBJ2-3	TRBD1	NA	CASSEATGVTDTQYF	TGTGCCAGCAGTGAAGCGACAGGGGTAACAGATACGCAGTATTTT
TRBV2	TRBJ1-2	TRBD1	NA	CAGGDRGRSYGYTF	TGTGCCGGAGGTGACAGGGGAAGGAGTTATGGCTACACCTTC
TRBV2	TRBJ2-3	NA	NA	CARTSSSTDTQYF	TGTGCCAGAACTAGCTCTAGCACAGATACGCAGTATTTT
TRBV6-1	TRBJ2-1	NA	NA	CASSTGVGRYNEQFF	TGTGCCAGCAGCACAGGTGTAGGCCGGTACAATGAGCAGTTCTTC
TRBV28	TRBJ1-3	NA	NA	CASTQGGGNTIYF	TGTGCCAGCACCCAGGGTGGCGGAAACACCATATATTTT
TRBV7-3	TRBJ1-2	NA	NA	CASSPTGGLGGYTF	TGTGCCAGCAGCCCAACAGGAGGGCTCGGTGGCTACACCTTC
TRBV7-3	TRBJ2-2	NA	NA	CASSQGLVGGELFF	TGTGCCAGCAGCCAAGGGCTCGTCGGCGGGGAGCTGTTTTTT
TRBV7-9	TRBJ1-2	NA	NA	CASSPEDSPYGYTF	TGTGCCAGCAGTCCGGAGGACAGTCCCTATGGCTACACCTTC
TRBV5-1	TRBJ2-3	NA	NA	CASNPRGATDTQYF	TGCGCCAGCAACCCCCGGGGGGCAACAGATACGCAGTATTTT
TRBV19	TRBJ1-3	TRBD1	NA	CASSTQGSGNTIYF	TGTGCCAGTAGTACACAGGGGTCCGGAAACACCATATATTTT
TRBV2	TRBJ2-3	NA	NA	CASSPGTDTQYF	TGTGCCAGCAGTCCAGGGACAGATACGCAGTATTTT
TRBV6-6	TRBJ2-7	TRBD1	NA	CASREGQGVREQYF	TGTGCCAGCAGAGAGGGACAGGGGGTTCGCGAGCAGTACTTC
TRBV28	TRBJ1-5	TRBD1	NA	CASRPGTGRNQPQHF	TGTGCCAGCAGGCCCGGGACAGGGCGCAATCAGCCCCAGCATTTT
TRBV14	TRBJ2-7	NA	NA	CASSQVFGQASYEQYF	TGTGCCAGCAGCCAGGTGTTCGGGCAGGCCTCCTACGAGCAGTACTTC
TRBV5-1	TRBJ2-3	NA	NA	CASSPGKPTDTQYF	TGCGCCAGCAGCCCGGGCAAACCGACAGATACGCAGTATTTT
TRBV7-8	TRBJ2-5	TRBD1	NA	CASSPSTGGWETQYF	TGTGCCAGCAGCCCCTCGACAGGGGGGTGGGAGACCCAGTACTTC
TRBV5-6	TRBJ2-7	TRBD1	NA	CASSPLPGQSFSYEQYF	TGTGCCAGCAGCCCACTTCCGGGACAGTCCTTCTCCTACGAGCAGTACTTC
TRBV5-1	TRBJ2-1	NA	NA	CASSPGHSYNEQFF	TGCGCCAGCAGCCCGGGACACTCCTACAATGAGCAGTTCTTC
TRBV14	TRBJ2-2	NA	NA	CASSLVRVTGELFF	TGTGCCAGCAGCCTGGTCAGAGTCACCGGGGAGCTGTTTTTT
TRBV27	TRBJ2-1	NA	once	CASTPTLGGGAYNEQFF	TGTGCCAGCACCCCCACCCTAGGAGGGGGAGCCTACAATGAGCAGTTCTTC
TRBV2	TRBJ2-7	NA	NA	CASSLDSYEQYF	TGTGCCAGCAGCCTCGATTCCTACGAGCAGTACTTC
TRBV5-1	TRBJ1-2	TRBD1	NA	CASSLTQGAYGYTF	TGCGCCAGCAGCTTGACACAGGGGGCCTATGGCTACACCTTC
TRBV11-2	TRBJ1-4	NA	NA	CASSQRGWNEKLFF	TGTGCCAGCAGCCAAAGGGGCTGGAATGAAAAACTGTTTTTT
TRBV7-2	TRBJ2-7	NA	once	CASSRGLRSYEQYF	TGTGCCAGCAGCCGCGGACTTCGCTCCTACGAGCAGTACTTC
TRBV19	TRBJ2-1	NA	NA	CASSSRDVDNEQFF	TGTGCCAGTAGTAGCCGGGACGTAGACAATGAGCAGTTCTTC
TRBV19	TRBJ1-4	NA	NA	CASSRQLNEKLFF	TGTGCCAGTAGTAGGCAGCTTAATGAAAAACTGTTTTTT
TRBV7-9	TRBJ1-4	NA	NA	CASSPGTAAATNEKLFF	TGTGCCAGCAGCCCGGGCACGGCCGCCGCAACTAATGAAAAACTGTTTTTT
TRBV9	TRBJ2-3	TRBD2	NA	CASSTRTSGFTDTQYF	TGTGCCAGCAGCACCCGGACTAGCGGCTTCACAGATACGCAGTATTTT
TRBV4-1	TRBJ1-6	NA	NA	CASSRFGADSPLHF	TGCGCCAGCAGCCGTTTCGGGGCCGACTCACCCCTCCACTTT
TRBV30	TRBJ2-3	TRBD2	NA	CAWSVYPRTSGATDTQYF	TGTGCCTGGAGTGTTTACCCCCGGACTAGCGGGGCTACAGATACGCAGTATTTT
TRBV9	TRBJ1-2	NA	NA	CASSVEGASTNYGYTF	TGTGCCAGCAGCGTAGAAGGGGCTTCTACTAACTATGGCTACACCTTC
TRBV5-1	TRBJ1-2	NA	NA	CASSLTAGQAYGYTF	TGCGCCAGCAGCTTGACCGCCGGGCAAGCCTATGGCTACACCTTC
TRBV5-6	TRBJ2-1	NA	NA	CASSSPGRYNEQFF	TGTGCCAGCAGCTCCCCCGGACGGTACAATGAGCAGTTCTTC
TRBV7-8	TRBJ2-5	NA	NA	CASSRRGAGETQYF	TGTGCCAGCAGCCGCAGGGGAGCCGGGGAGACCCAGTACTTC
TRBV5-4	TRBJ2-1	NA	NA	CASSLSFPYNEQFF	TGTGCCAGCAGCTTGAGTTTCCCGTACAATGAGCAGTTCTTC
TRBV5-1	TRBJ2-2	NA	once	CASSIDSNTGELFF	TGCGCCAGCAGCATCGATTCGAACACCGGGGAGCTGTTTTTT
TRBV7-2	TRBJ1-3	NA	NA	CASSLGPSANTIYF	TGTGCCAGCAGCTTAGGACCATCCGCGAACACCATATATTTT
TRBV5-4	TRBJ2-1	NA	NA	CASSDGGGNYNEQFF	TGTGCCAGCAGCGACGGGGGCGGAAATTACAATGAGCAGTTCTTC
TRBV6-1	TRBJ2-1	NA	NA	CASTADGLYNEQFF	TGTGCCAGCACTGCCGACGGTTTATACAATGAGCAGTTCTTC
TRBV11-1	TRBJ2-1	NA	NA	CASSLPVSDEQFF	TGTGCCAGCAGCTTACCGGTTAGTGATGAGCAGTTCTTC
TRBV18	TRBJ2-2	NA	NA	CASSPREANTGELFF	TGTGCCAGCTCACCACGCGAAGCTAACACCGGGGAGCTGTTTTTT
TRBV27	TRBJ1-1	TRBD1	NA	CASSFRGLTGRDTEAFF	TGTGCCAGCAGTTTTAGGGGTCTGACAGGGAGGGACACTGAAGCTTTCTTT
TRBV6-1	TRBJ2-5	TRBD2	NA	CASSDPGGGHRETQYF	TGTGCCAGCAGTGATCCGGGCGGGGGGCACCGTGAGACCCAGTACTTC
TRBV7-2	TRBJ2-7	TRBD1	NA	CASSRDRGREQYF	TGTGCCAGCAGCCGGGACAGGGGCAGGGAGCAGTACTTC
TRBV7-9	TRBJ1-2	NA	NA	CASSLVASNYGYTF	TGTGCCAGCAGCTTGGTGGCTTCTAACTATGGCTACACCTTC
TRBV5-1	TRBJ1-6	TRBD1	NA	CASSSTGQPNSPLHF	TGCGCCAGCAGCTCTACGGGACAGCCGAATTCACCCCTCCACTTT
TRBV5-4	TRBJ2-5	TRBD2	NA	CASSLAPGGETQYF	TGTGCCAGCAGCTTGGCTCCCGGGGGGGAGACCCAGTACTTC
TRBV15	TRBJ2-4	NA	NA	CATSRYRGKNIQYF	TGTGCCACCAGCAGGTACCGAGGCAAAAACATTCAGTACTTC
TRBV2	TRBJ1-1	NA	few	CASSDIDNTEAFF	TGTGCCAGCAGTGATATTGACAACACTGAAGCTTTCTTT
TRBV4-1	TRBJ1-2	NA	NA	CASSHEIRTSYGYTF	TGCGCCAGCAGCCATGAAATAAGGACATCCTATGGCTACACCTTC
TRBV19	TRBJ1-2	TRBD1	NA	CASSIRGQGAHGYTF	TGTGCCAGTAGTATAAGGGGACAGGGGGCGCATGGCTACACCTTC